The 14 T cell receptor beta chains given below trace back to one sample, sequenced in a study of T cells in Graves' hyperthyroidism and ophthalmopathy. Researchers amplified the TCR beta CDR3 regions from RNA transcripts. The TCR CDR3 was amplified in a first-round RT-PCR using the HTBI primer set. TCRdb analysed the multiplex PCR reads with MiXCR anew, one entry per CDR3 protein. The sample has roughly 700,000 distinct CDR3 sequences, 17% seen once. The specimen sequenced was blood. These receptors were taken from a man aged 50-59 years with Graves' hyperthyroidism.

Ten or more counts support this clonotype. The rearrangement joins TRBV2 to TRBJ1-6; unclear D gene. CDR1 is SNHLY and CDR2 is FYNNEI in the germline V gene. V lost 2 bases and J 6 bases, leaving 8 bases between the germline ends. This CDR3 contains 14 residues. The CDR3 region is CASSEYRSNSPLHF. CDR3 DNA: TGTGCCAGCAGTGAATACCGTAGTAATTCACCCCTCCACTTT.

This clonotype was detected only a few times. This rearrangement joins TRBV28 to TRBJ2-7, with D possibly being TRBD1 (5 bases). Between the trimmed V and J ends, which lost 1 base and 6 bases, there was a span of 13 bases. CDR1 is MDHEN and CDR2 is SYDVKM in the germline V gene. The CDR3 covers 14 residues. This CDR3 is CASSLSLRQGEQYF. In DNA, the CDR3 is TGTGCCAGCAGTTTATCCCTTCGGCAGGGCGAGCAGTACTTC.

This clonotype has a count of ten or more. This chain uses TRBV27 with TRBJ2-1; 10 bases match TRBD1. Trimming took 5 bases from V and 9 from J; bases not matched to a gene: 7. Germline assignment: CDR1 MNHEY and CDR2 SMNVEV (reference sequence). The CDR3 is 14 amino acids. The CDR3 DNA sequence: TGTGCCAGCAGTCTCGGGACAGGGGTAGTTGAGCAGTTCTTC. Translating gives CASSLGTGVVEQFF.

This clonotype was seen ten or more times. The chain couples TRBV5-1 to TRBJ1-2, with unresolved D. The length of the CDR3 is 13 residues. The germline V gene encodes CDR1 SGHRS and CDR2 YFSETQ. Trimming left V 0 bases short and J 7 bases short, with 10 bases between. The CDR3 reads CASSLAGRSGYTF. The DNA for the CDR3 is TGCGCCAGCAGCTTGGCTGGAAGGTCTGGCTACACCTTC.

This clonotype has at least ten counts. The genes are TRBV7-2 and TRBJ2-7; 13 positions agree with TRBD2. The CDR3 is 14 amino acids. V dropped 8 bases and J dropped 2; count of bases not matched to a gene: 3. In germline, CDR1 is SGHTA, CDR2 FQGNSA. CDR3 nucleotides: TGTGCCAGCGTTGGACTAGCGGGAGCCTACGAGCAGTACTTC. Protein sequence: CASVGLAGAYEQYF.

At least ten counts were recorded for this clonotype. This chain connects TRBV9 to TRBJ2-5, with 14 bases lining up with TRBD2. Trimming removed 10 bases from V and 4 bases from J; junction bases left unmatched: 12. The CDR3 is 16 amino acids. CDR1 SGDLS and CDR2 YYNGEE come from the germline V gene. DNA of the CDR3: TGTGCCTCCGGGACTAGCGGGAGAGAGGTTCCAGAGACCCAGTACTTC. As protein: CASGTSGREVPETQYF. The full variable domain, in which reference TRBV9 and TRBJ2-5 provide the parts outside the CDR3, is DSGVTQTPKHLITATGQRVTLRCSPRSGDLSVYWYQQSLDQGLQFLIQYYNGEERAKGNILERFSAQQFPDLHSELNLSSLELGDSALYFCASGTSGREVPETQYFGPGTRLLVL.

In DNA form, the CDR3 reads TGTGCCAGCGGAAAACAGTTGAACACTGAAGCTTTCTTT. It codes for CASGKQLNTEAFF. This chain connects TRBV27 to TRBJ1-1; D gene ambiguous. CDR3 length: 13 residues. From germline, CDR1 is MNHEY and CDR2 SMNVEV (reference sequence). Between the trimmed V and J ends, which lost 8 bases and 0 bases, there was a span of 10 bases.

This clonotype was seen repeatedly, ten times or more. The chain joins TRBV28 to TRBJ1-2, with D possibly being TRBD1 (6 bases). Per the germline V gene, CDR1 is MDHEN and CDR2 is SYDVKM. Trimming left V 5 bases short and J 5 bases short, with 12 bases between. The CDR3 totals 13 residues. CDR3 sequence (DNA): TGTGCCAGCAGTACAGGGAGTTGGTATGGCTACACCTTC. Its protein is CASSTGSWYGYTF.

This clonotype has a count of ten or more. The gene calls are TRBV10-3 and TRBJ1-1, with D hard to call. Germline CDR1 is ENHRY and CDR2 is SYGVKD. V lost 0 bases and J lost 5, with 13 bases in between. There are 15 residues in the CDR3. The CDR3 DNA is TGTGCCATCAGTGAGTCGTTTAATGGTGGGACTGAAGCTTTCTTT. Its translation: CAISESFNGGTEAFF.

This clonotype was counted many times. The V and J genes are TRBV6-5 and TRBJ1-5; a weak D match, TRBD1 (5 bases). V was pared by 5 bases and J by 7 bases, with 15 bases between. The CDR3 sequence is 14 residues long. Germline V lookup: CDR1 MNHEY, CDR2 SVGAGI. DNA of the CDR3: TGTGCCAGCAGTCTACCGGGGGTAGGGCAGCCCCAGCATTTT. Protein sequence: CASSLPGVGQPQHF.

This clonotype was picked up many times. V is TRBV28 and J is TRBJ2-1; D gene unclear. This CDR3 comprises 14 residues. Germline CDR1 and CDR2: MDHEN and SYDVKM. V lost 6 bases, J lost 5 bases, and 14 bases lay in between. In DNA, the CDR3 is TGTGCCAGCAGCTATATGGGGATTCACAATGAGCAGTTCTTC. Protein sequence: CASSYMGIHNEQFF.

This clonotype was observed a few times. This sequence joins TRBV3-1 and TRBJ1-4, with a weak D call TRBD1 (5 bases). This CDR3 has 16 amino acids. V lost 0 bases, J lost 3 bases, and 11 bases lay in between. Germline values: CDR1 LGHDT, CDR2 YNNKEL (reference sequence). The CDR3 DNA is TGTGCCAGCAGCCAAGAGCCGGGACGTGCTAATGAAAAACTGTTTTTT. The encoded protein is CASSQEPGRANEKLFF. The complete variable domain, with remaining parts taken from reference TRBV3-1 and TRBJ1-4, reads DTAVSQTPKYLVTQMGNDKSIKCEQNLGHDTMYWYKQDSKKFLKIMFSYNNKELIINETVPNRFSPKSPDKAHLNLHINSLELGDSAVYFCASSQEPGRANEKLFFGSGTQLSVL.

The rearrangement joins TRBV7-2 to TRBJ2-5; 9 bases are a match to TRBD2. The trim removed 3 bases at V and 1 base at J, leaving 15 bases unmatched. The CDR3 is 19 residues long. The V gene's germline CDR1 is SGHTA and CDR2 FQGNSA. CDR3 amino acids: CASSFNSARLAALQETQYF. CDR3 DNA sequence: TGTGCCAGCAGCTTCAATTCGGCTCGACTAGCGGCTCTCCAAGAGACCCAGTACTTC.

The chain links TRBV20-1 to TRBJ2-3; D is possibly TRBD2 (6 bases). Looked up from germline, CDR1 is DFQATT and CDR2 is SNEGSKA (reference sequence). The CDR3 is 17 amino acids. The V gene lost 2 bases and the J gene lost 4 bases, with 22 bases spanning the gap. The CDR3 spells CSARLPSGLRGADTQYF. In DNA form, the CDR3 reads TGCAGTGCTAGACTCCCGTCGGGACTCCGAGGGGCAGATACGCAGTATTTT.